This T cell receptor (beta chain) is drawn from a study of OX40 agonist ivuxolimab in advanced cancers. With regard to the full study: The costimulatory receptor OX40 (CD134) was targeted by ivuxolimab, a fully human IgG2 agonistic monoclonal antibody. The paper covers the monotherapy dose-escalation part of the phase I ivuxolimab trial, which included N of about 51 patients. Peripheral TCRbeta sequencing aimed to test whether ivuxolimab altered TCR sequence diversity and caused clonal T-cell expansion. Among the 50 to 55 dose-escalation patients, around 20 had hepatocellular carcinoma, approximately 15 melanoma, 9 renal cell carcinoma and 9 head and neck cancer. Prior anti-PD-1, anti-PD-L1 or anti-CTLA-4 therapy was permitted, and checkpoint inhibitors had been received by approximately 39% of dose-escalation patients. In the dose-escalation cohort, around 80% of patients were male, and the mean age was 60 years with a range of roughly 20 to 79. Partial responses occurred in three dose-escalation patients: two with cutaneous melanoma and one with hepatocellular carcinoma. Intravenous ivuxolimab was administered to patients every 2 weeks at six dose levels: 0.01, 0.1, 0.3, 1.5, 3 and 10 mg/kg. Points the paper makes about the study in general: At doses of 0.1 to 3.0 mg/kg, clonal expansion of both CD4+ and CD8+ T cells in blood was seen between baseline and week 6. In partial responders in the 0.1-3.0 mg/kg groups, normalized peripheral clonal expansion was found to be among the lowest, especially among CD8+ T cells. Antigen specificity was not determined for the clonally expanded peripheral T cells. After ivuxolimab, more expanded clones were found on average in CD8+ T cells than in CD4+ T cells. Low levels of normalized T-cell clonal expansion were also seen in some patients who did not respond.

Genomic DNA was isolated from the sorted cells so that the TCRbeta CDR3 region could be sequenced. The immunoSEQ Assay was used for sequencing of TCRbeta CDR3 regions. Imported from immuneACCESS, the table was reduced by TCRdb to in-frame sequences with V and J called. These copies leave out some clones; in studies compared against another copy, an unresolved V gene accounts for under half, and the cause of the remainder is not known. The table for this sample lists 95,000 or so clones; about 85% of them were counted only once. Jointly, the top ten make up roughly 3.8% of the sample. With respect to this clone: The specificity of this receptor is unknown. Base qualities are not at hand, and no much larger clone is one base apart.

Patients with autoimmune disease history or receiving systemic immunosuppression were excluded from the trial. Peripheral blood for TCR sequencing was collected from all dose cohorts at baseline, on cycle 4 day 1, and on cycle 7 day 1. The samples were taken from a phase I, first-in-human, multicenter, open-label dose-escalation trial of ivuxolimab. Adults with locally advanced or metastatic melanoma, renal cell carcinoma, hepatocellular carcinoma or head and neck squamous cell carcinoma were enrolled in the trial. Before TCR sequencing, CD4+ and CD8+ T cells were separately sorted from peripheral blood. From cysteine to phenylalanine, the CDR3 is 15 amino acids long. Left in the record is the CDR3 DNA by itself, 45 bases read in frame from the first base. The junction shows trimming of 5 bases on V and 2 bases on J, and the gene matches do not reach 5 bases of it. CDR1 and CDR2 are read off the germline V gene as SGHTA and FQGNSA.

The source material was CD4+ or CD8+ T cells sorted from blood, sampled in a trial of the OX40 agonist ivuxolimab. This chain joins TRBV7-2 to TRBJ2-7, and TRBD2 aligns with 11 junction nucleotides. This TCR came from an adult with an advanced solid tumor such as melanoma, head and neck, liver or kidney cancer. DNA sequence: TGTGCCAGCAGCGTGACTAGCGGGGAAACCTACGAGCAGTACTTC. It is translated as CASSVTSGETYEQYF.